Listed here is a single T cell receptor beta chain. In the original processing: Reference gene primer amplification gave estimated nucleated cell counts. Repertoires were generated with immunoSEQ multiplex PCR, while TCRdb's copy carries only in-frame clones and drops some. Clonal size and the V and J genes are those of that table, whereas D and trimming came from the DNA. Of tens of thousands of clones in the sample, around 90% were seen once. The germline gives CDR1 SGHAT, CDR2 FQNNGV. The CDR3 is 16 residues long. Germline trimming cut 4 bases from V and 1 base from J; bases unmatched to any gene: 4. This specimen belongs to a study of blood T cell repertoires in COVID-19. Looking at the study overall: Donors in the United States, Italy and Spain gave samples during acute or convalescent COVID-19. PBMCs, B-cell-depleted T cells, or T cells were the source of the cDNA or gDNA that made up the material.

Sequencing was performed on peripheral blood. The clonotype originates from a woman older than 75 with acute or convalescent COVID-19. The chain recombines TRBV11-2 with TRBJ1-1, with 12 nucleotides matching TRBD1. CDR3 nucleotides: TGTGCCAGCAGCTCCCCGGGACAGGGGGCGAACACTGAAGCTTTCTTT. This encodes CASSSPGQGANTEAFF.